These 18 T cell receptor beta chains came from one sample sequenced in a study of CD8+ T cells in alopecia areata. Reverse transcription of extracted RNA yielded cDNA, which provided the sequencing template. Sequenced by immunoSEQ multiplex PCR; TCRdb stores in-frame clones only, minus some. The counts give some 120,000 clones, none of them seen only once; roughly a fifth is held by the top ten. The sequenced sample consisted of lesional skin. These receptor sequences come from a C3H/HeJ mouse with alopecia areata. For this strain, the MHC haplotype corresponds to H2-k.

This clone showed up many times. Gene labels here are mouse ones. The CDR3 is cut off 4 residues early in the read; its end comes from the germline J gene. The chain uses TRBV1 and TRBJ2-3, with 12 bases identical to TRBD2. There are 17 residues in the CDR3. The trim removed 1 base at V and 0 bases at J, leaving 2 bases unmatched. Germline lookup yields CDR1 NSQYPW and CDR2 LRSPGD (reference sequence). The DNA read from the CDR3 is TGCACCTGCAGTGCAGGGGACTGGGGGGCTAGTGCAGAA. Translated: CTCSAGDWGASAE. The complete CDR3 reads CTCSAGDWGASAETLYF. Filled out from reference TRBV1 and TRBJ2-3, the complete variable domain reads VTLLEQNPRWRLVPRGQAVNLRCILKNSQYPWMSWYQQDLQKQLQWLFTLRSPGDKEVKSLPGADYLATRVTDTELRLQVANMSQGRTLYCTCSAGDWGASAETLYFGSGTRLTVL.

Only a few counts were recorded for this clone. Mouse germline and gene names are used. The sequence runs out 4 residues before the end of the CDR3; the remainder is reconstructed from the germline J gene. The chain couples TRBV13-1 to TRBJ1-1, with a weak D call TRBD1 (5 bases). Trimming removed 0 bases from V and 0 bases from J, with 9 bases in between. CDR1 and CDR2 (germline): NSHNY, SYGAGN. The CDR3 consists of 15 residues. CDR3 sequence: CASSDAWGANTEVFF. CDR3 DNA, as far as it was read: TGTGCCAGCAGTGATGCGTGGGGGGCAAACACA.

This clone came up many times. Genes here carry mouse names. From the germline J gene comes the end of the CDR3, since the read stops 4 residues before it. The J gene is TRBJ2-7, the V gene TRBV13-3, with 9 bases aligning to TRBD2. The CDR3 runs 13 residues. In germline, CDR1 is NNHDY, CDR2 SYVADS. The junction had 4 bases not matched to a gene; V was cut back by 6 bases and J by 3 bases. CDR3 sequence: CASTRLGDYEQYF. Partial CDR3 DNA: TGTGCCAGCACCCGACTGGGGGACTAT.

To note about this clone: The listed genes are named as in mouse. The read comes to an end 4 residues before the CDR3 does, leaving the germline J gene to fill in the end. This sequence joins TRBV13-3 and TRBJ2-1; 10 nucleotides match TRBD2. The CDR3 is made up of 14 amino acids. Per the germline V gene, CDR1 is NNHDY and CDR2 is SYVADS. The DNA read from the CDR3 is TGTGCCAGCAGTGGCGACTGGGGGGAGGCT. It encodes CASSGDWGEA. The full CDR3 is CASSGDWGEAEQFF.

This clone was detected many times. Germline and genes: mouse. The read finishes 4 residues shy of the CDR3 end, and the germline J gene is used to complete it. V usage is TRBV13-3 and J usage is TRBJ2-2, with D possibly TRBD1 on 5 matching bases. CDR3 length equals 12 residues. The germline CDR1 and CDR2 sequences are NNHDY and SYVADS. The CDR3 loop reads CASSDAGGQLYF. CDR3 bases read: TGTGCCAGCAGTGATGCAGGGGGG.

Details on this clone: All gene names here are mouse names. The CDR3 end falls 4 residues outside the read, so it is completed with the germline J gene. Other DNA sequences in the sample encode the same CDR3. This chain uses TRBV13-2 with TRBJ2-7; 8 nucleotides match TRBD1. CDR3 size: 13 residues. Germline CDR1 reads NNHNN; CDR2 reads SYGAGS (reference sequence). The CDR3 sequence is CASGDRVGYEQYF. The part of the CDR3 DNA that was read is TGTGCCAGCGGGGACAGGGTGGGATAT.

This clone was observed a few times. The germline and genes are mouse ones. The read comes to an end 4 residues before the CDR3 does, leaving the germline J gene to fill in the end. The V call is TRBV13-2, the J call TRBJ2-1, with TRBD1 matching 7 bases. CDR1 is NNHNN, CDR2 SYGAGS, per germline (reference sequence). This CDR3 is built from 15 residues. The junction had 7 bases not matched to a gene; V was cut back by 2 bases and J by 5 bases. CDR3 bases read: TGTGCCAGCGGTGAGCCCCTGACAGGGCATGCT. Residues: CASGEPLTGHA. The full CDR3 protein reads CASGEPLTGHAEQFF.

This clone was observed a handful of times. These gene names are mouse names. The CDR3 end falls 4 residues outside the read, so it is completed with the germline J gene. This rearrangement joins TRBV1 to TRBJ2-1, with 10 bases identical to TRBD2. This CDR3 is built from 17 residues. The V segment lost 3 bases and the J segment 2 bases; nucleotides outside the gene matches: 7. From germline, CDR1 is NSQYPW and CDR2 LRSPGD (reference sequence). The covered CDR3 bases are TGCACCTGCAGTGCTCCTGGGGGGGCGCGAGACTATGCT. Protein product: CTCSAPGGARDYA. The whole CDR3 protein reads CTCSAPGGARDYAEQFF.

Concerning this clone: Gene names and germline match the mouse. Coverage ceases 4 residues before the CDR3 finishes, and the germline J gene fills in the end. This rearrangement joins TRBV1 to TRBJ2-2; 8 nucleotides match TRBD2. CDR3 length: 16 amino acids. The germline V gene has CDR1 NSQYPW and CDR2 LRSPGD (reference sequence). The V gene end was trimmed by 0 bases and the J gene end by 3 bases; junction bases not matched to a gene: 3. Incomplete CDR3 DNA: TGCACCTGCAGTGCAGATGCTGGGGGGTACACCGGG. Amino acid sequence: CTCSADAGGYTG. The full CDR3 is CTCSADAGGYTGQLYF.

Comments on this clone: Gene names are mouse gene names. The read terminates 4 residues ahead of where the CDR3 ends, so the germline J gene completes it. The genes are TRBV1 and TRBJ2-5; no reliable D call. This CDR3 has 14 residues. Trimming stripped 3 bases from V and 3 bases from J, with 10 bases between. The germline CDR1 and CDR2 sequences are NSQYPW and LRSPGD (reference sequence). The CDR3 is CTCSANTKQDTQYF. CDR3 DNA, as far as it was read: TGCACCTGCAGTGCTAACACGAAACAAGAC. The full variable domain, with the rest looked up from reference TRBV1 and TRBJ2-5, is VTLLEQNPRWRLVPRGQAVNLRCILKNSQYPWMSWYQQDLQKQLQWLFTLRSPGDKEVKSLPGADYLATRVTDTELRLQVANMSQGRTLYCTCSANTKQDTQYFGPGTRLLVL.

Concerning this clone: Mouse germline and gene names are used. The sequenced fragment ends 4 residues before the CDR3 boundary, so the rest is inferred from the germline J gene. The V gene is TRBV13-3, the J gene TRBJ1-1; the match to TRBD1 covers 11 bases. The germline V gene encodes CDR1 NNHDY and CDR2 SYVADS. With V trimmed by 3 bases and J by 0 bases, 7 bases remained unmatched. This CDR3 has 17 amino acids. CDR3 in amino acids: CASSVRDRGAPNTEVFF. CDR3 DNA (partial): TGTGCCAGCAGTGTCCGGGACAGGGGGGCCCCAAACACA.

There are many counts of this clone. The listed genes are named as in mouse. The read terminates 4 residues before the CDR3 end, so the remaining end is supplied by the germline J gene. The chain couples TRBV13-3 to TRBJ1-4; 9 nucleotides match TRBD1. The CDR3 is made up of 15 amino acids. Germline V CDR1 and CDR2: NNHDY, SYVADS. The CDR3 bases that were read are TGTGCCAGCAGTGACCGGGACAGGGCTCGCGAA. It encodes CASSDRDRARE. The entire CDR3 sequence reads CASSDRDRARERLFF.

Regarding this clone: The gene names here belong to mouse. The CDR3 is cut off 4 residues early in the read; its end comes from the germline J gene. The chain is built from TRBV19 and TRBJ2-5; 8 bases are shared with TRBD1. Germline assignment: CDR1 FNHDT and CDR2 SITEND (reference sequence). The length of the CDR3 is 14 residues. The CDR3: CASSIRQGCDTQYF. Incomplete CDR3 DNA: TGTGCCAGCAGTATAAGACAGGGGTGTGAC.

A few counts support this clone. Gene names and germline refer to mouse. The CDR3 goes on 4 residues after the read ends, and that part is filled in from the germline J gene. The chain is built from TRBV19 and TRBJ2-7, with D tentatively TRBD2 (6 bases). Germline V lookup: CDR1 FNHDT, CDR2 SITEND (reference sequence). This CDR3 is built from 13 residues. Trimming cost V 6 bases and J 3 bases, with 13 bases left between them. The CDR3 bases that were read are TGTGCCAGCAATCCCCAGACTGGCTAT. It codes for CASNPQTGY. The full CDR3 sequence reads CASNPQTGYEQYF.

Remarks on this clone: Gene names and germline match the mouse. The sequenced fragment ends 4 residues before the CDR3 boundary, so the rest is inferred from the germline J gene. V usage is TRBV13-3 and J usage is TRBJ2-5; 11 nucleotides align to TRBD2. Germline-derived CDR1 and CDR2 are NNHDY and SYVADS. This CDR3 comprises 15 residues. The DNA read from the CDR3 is TGTGCCAGCAGTGCCCCCACTGGGGGGGCGGAC. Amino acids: CASSAPTGGAD. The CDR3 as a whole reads CASSAPTGGADTQYF. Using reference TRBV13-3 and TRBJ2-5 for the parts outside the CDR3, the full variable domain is EAAVTQSPRSKVAVTGGKVTLSCHQTNNHDYMYWYRQDTGHGLRLIHYSYVADSTEKGDIPDGYKASRPSQENFSLILELASLSQTAVYFCASSAPTGGADTQYFGPGTRLLVL.

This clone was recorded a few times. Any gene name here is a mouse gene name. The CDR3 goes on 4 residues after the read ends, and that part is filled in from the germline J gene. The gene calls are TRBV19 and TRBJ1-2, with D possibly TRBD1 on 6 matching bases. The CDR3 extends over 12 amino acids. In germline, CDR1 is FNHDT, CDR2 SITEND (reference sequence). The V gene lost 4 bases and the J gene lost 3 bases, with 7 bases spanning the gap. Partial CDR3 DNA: TGTGCCAGCAGTGGGACATACTCC. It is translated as CASSGTYS. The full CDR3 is CASSGTYSDYTF.

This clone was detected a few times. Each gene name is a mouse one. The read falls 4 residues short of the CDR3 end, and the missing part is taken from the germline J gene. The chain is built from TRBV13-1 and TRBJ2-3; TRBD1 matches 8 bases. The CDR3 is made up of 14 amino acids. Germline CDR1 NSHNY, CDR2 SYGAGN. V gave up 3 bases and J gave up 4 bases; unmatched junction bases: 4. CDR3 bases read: TGTGCCAGCAGTGCAGGGGGCCCGACAGAA. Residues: CASSAGGPTE. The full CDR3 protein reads CASSAGGPTETLYF.

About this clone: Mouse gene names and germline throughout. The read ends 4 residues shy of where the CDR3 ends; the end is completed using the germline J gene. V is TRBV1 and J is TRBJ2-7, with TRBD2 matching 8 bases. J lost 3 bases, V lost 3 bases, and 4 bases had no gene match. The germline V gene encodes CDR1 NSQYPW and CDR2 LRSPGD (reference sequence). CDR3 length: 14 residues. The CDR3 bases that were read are TGCACCTGCAGTGCCCGGGACTGGAGCTAT. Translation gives CTCSARDWSY. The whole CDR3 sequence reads CTCSARDWSYEQYF.